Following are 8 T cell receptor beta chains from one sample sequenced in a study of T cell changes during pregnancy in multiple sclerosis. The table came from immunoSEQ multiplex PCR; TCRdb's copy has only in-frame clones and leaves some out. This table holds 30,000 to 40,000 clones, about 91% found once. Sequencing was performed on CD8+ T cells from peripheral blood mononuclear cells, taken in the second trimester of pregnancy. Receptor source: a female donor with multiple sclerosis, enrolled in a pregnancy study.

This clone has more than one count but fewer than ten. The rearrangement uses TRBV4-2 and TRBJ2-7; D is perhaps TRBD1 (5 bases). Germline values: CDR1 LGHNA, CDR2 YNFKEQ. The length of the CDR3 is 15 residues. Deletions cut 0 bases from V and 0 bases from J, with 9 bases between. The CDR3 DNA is TGTGCCAGCAGCCAAGACCCCAGGGCCTCCTACGAGCAGTACTTC. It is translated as CASSQDPRASYEQYF.

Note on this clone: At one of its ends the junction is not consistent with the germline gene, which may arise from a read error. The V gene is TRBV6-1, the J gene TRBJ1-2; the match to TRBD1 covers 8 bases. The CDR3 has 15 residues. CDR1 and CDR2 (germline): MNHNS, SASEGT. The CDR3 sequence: CASSDWGQVSYGYSF. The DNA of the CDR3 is TGTGCCAGCAGTGACTGGGGACAGGTGTCTTATGGCTACTCCTTC.

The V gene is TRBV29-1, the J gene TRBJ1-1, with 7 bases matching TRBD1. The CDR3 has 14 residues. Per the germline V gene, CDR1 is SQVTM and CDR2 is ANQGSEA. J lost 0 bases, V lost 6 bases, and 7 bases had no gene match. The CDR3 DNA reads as TGCAGCGTCGGGACAGCCTACATGAACACTGAAGCTTTCTTT. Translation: CSVGTAYMNTEAFF. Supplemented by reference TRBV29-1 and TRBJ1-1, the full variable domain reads SAVISQKPSRDICQRGTSLTIQCQVDSQVTMMFWYRQQPGQSLTLIATANQGSEATYESGFVIDKFPISRPNLTFSTLTVSNMSPEDSSIYLCSVGTAYMNTEAFFGQGTRLTVV.

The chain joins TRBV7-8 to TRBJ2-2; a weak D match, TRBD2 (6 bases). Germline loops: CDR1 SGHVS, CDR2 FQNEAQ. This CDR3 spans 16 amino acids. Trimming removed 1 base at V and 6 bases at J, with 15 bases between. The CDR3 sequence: CASSLVWAGGAGELFF. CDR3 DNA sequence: TGTGCCAGCAGCTTAGTTTGGGCAGGAGGGGCCGGGGAGCTGTTTTTT. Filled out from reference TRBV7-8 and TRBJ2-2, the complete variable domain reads GAGVSQSPRYKVAKRGQDVALRCDPISGHVSLFWYQQALGQGPEFLTYFQNEAQLDKSGLPSDRFFAERPEGSVSTLKIQRTQQEDSAVYLCASSLVWAGGAGELFFGEGSRLTVL.

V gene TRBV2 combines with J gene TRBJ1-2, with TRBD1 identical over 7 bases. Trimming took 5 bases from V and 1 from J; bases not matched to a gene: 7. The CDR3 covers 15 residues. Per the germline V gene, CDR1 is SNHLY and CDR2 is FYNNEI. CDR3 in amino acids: CASSYWDSYNYGYTF. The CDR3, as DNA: TGTGCCAGCAGTTACTGGGACAGCTATAACTATGGCTACACCTTC.

As DNA, the CDR3 is TGTGCCAGCAGTTTATCGGGGGGGGCCAATGAGCAGTTCTTC. Its protein product is CASSLSGGANEQFF. The V and J genes are TRBV27 and TRBJ2-1, with a possible D match to TRBD2 (7 bases). V lost 0 bases and J 6 bases, leaving 9 bases between the germline ends. Per the germline V gene, CDR1 is MNHEY and CDR2 is SMNVEV (reference sequence). The CDR3 sequence is 14 residues long.

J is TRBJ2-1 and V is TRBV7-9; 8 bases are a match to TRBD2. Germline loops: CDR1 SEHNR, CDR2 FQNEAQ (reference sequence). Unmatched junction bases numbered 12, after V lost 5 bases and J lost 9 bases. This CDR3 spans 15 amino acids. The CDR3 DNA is TGTGCCAGCAGCGGACCCGGAAGCGGGAGCGGTGAGCAGTTCTTC. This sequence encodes CASSGPGSGSGEQFF.

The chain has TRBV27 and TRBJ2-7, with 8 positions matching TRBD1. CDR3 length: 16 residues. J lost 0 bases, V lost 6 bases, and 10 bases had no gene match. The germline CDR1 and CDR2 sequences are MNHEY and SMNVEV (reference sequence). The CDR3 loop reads CASSPSGGQVSYEQYF. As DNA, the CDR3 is TGTGCCAGCAGCCCCTCAGGGGGACAGGTCTCCTACGAGCAGTACTTC.